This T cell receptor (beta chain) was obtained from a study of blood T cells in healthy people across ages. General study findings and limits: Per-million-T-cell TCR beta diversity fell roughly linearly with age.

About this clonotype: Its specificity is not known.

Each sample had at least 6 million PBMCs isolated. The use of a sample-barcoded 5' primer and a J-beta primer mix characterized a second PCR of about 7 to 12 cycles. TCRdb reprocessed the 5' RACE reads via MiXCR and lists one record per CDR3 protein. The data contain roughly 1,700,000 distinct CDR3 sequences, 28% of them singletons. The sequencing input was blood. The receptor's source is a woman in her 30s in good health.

CDR3 amino acids: CASRPDVAMMAQFF. The DNA of the CDR3 is TGCGCCAGCAGGCCGGACGTGGCGATGATGGCGCAGTTCTTC. V usage is TRBV5-1 and J usage is TRBJ2-1; the D is unclear. V lost 5 bases and J lost 12, with 21 bases in between. Germline V lookup: CDR1 SGHRS, CDR2 YFSETQ. The CDR3 has 14 amino acids.